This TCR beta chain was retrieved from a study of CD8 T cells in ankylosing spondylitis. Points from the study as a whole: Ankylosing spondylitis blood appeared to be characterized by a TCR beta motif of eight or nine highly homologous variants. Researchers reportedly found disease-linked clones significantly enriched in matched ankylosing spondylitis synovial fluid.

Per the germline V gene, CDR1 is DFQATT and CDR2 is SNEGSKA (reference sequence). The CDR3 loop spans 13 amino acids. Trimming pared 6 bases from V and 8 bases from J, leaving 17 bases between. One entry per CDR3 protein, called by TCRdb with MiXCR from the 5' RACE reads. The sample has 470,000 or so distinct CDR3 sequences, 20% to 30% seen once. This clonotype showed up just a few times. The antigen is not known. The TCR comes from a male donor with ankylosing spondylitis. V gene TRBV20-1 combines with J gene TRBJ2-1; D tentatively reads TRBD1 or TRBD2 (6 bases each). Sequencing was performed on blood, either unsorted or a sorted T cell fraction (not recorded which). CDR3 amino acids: CSAYGRGVHEQFF. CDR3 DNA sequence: TGCAGTGCCTACGGAAGGGGGGTCCATGAGCAGTTCTTC.